The 32 T cell receptor beta chains reported below all come from one sample, sequenced in a study of blood T cell repertoires in COVID-19. TCRdb's copy holds only in-frame clones and misses some; the assay was immunoSEQ multiplex PCR. The table includes roughly 300,000 clones, about nine tenths detected once. The source material was PBMCs or T cells enriched from blood (not recorded which). The origin of the receptors is a man aged 30 to 39 who had recovered from COVID-19.

The chain uses TRBV5-6 and TRBJ1-2; the D gene is possibly TRBD1 (5 bases). This CDR3 has 13 residues. Germline lookup yields CDR1 SGHDT and CDR2 YYEEEE. V dropped 1 base and J dropped 7 bases, with 11 bases sitting between them. The CDR3 is CASSLMGGRGYTF. DNA for the CDR3: TGTGCCAGCAGCTTGATGGGGGGTCGTGGCTACACCTTC.

The V gene is TRBV6-5, the J gene TRBJ2-1, with 9 bases aligning to TRBD2. CDR3 size: 15 residues. Germline values: CDR1 MNHEY, CDR2 SVGAGI. V gave up 2 bases and J gave up 4 bases; unmatched junction bases: 3. CDR3 region: CASSYRGLAYNEQFF. As DNA, the CDR3 is TGTGCCAGCAGTTACCGGGGACTAGCTTACAATGAGCAGTTCTTC.

The chain is built from TRBV4-1 and TRBJ2-7; 9 nucleotides align to TRBD2. Germline V gene data show CDR1 as MGHRA and CDR2 as YSYEKL. V was pared by 1 base and J by 1 base, with 2 bases of the junction left unmatched. CDR3 size: 15 residues. The CDR3 loop is CASSQGTSESYEQYF. DNA for the CDR3: TGCGCCAGCAGCCAAGGGACTAGCGAATCCTACGAGCAGTACTTC.

The chain joins TRBV4-1 to TRBJ2-7; D perhaps matches TRBD1 (5 bases). The CDR3 covers 16 residues. Germline V gene data show CDR1 as MGHRA and CDR2 as YSYEKL. Trimming removed 4 bases at V and 7 bases at J, with 23 bases between. The CDR3 DNA follows: TGCGCCAGCAGCCCCCTGTGGGGCGGACCCGGATATGAGCAGTACTTC. Translation: CASSPLWGGPGYEQYF.

There are a few counts of this clone. This chain uses TRBV5-4 with TRBJ1-5; weak D call: TRBD1 (5 bases). The CDR3 runs 15 residues. V was pared by 3 bases and J by 3 bases, with 13 bases between. Germline assignment: CDR1 SGHNT and CDR2 YYREEE (reference sequence). The CDR3 DNA is TGTGCCAGCAGCTGGGGGGGAGGCCTCAATCAGCCCCAGCATTTT. It specifies CASSWGGGLNQPQHF. The full variable domain, rest sourced from reference TRBV5-4 and TRBJ1-5, is ETGVTQSPTHLIKTRGQQVTLRCSSQSGHNTVSWYQQALGQGPQFIFQYYREEENGRGNFPPRFSGLQFPNYSSELNVNALELDDSALYLCASSWGGGLNQPQHFGDGTRLSIL.

The chain combines TRBV29-1 with TRBJ2-7; 7 bases align to TRBD2. Unmatched junction bases numbered 14, after V lost 0 bases and J lost 6 bases. The CDR3 spans 16 residues. Germline V lookup: CDR1 SQVTM, CDR2 ANQGSEA. The CDR3 nucleotides read TGCAGCGTTGAAGACCCCATACTAGCGTCCCGGGGCGAGCAGTACTTC. This encodes CSVEDPILASRGEQYF.

The chain is built from TRBV5-1 and TRBJ2-7, with unresolved D. CDR1 SGHRS and CDR2 YFSETQ come from the germline V gene. CDR3 size: 14 residues. The V and J ends lost 4 bases and 0 bases respectively, with 11 bases between them. The CDR3 region has the DNA TGCGCCAGCAGCGCACGCCGGTCCTCCTACGAGCAGTACTTC. As protein: CASSARRSSYEQYF.

V gene TRBV2 combines with J gene TRBJ2-7; D gene ambiguous. The CDR3 runs to 13 residues. Germline CDR1 SNHLY, CDR2 FYNNEI. Trimming pared 6 bases from V and 1 base from J, leaving 10 bases between. The CDR3 coding sequence is TGTGCCAGCAGCGTCAGGTTGTCCTACGAGCAGTACTTC. It translates to CASSVRLSYEQYF. The variable domain in full, with the rest retrieved from reference TRBV2 and TRBJ2-7, is EPEVTQTPSHQVTQMGQEVILRCVPISNHLYFYWYRQILGQKVEFLVSFYNNEISEKSEIFDDQFSVERPDGSNFTLKIRSTKLEDSAMYFCASSVRLSYEQYFGPGTRLTVT.

The rearrangement uses TRBV7-2 and TRBJ2-5, with 9 bases that match TRBD2. The V segment lost 1 base and the J segment 1 base; nucleotides outside the gene matches: 4. Germline CDR1 SGHTA, CDR2 FQGNSA. CDR3 size: 16 residues. CDR3 residues: CASSLGGGGGQETQYF. Here the CDR3 DNA reads TGTGCCAGCAGCTTAGGAGGCGGGGGGGGCCAAGAGACCCAGTACTTC.

V usage is TRBV7-2 and J usage is TRBJ1-5; 7 nucleotides line up with TRBD1. The CDR3 consists of 14 residues. Trimming took 5 bases from V and 7 from J; bases not matched to a gene: 8. CDR1 SGHTA and CDR2 FQGNSA come from the germline V gene. The CDR3: CASSADRVGQPQHF. In nucleotides, the CDR3 is TGTGCCAGCAGCGCCGACAGGGTAGGACAGCCCCAGCATTTT. The variable domain in full, with the rest retrieved from reference TRBV7-2 and TRBJ1-5, is GAGVSQSPSNKVTEKGKDVELRCDPISGHTALYWYRQSLGQGLEFLIYFQGNSAPDKSGLPSDRFSAERTGGSVSTLTIQRTQQEDSAVYLCASSADRVGQPQHFGDGTRLSIL.

The chain employs TRBV21-1 and TRBJ2-3; TRBD2 was called by the table and not checked on the DNA. TRBV21-1 is a listed pseudogene. This CDR3 comprises 20 residues. The CDR3 sequence is CASSKIKRLCFRKPQDTQYF. CDR3 in DNA: TGTGCCAGCAGCAAAATTAAGCGCCTTTGCTTCCGGAAGCCCCAAGATACGCAGTATTTT.

This chain connects TRBV11-2 to TRBJ1-2; D not resolved. Germline V CDR1 and CDR2: SGHAT, FQNNGV. V lost 1 base and J 8 bases, leaving 8 bases between the germline ends. The CDR3 runs 12 residues. CDR3 nucleotides: TGTGCCAGCAGCTTAGGCGAGGAGGGCTACACCTTC. Its protein is CASSLGEEGYTF.

This chain joins TRBV5-5 and TRBJ2-3; 10 positions match TRBD2. CDR3 size: 15 residues. Germline V gene lookup returns CDR1 SGHKS and CDR2 YYEKEE (reference sequence). V lost 5 bases to trimming and J lost 3 bases; unmatched junction nucleotides: 6. The CDR3 DNA sequence: TGTGCCAGCAGTTATAGCGGGGGGCGGACAGATACGCAGTATTTT. It codes for CASSYSGGRTDTQYF.

This rearrangement joins TRBV29-1 to TRBJ1-2; a possible D gene is TRBD1 (5 bases). Trimming removed 6 bases at V and 6 bases at J, with 14 bases between. This CDR3 is built from 12 residues. The germline V gene encodes CDR1 SQVTM and CDR2 ANQGSEA. CDR3: CSVEEGPHGYTF. CDR3 sequence (DNA): TGCAGCGTCGAGGAGGGGCCCCATGGCTACACCTTC. Together with reference TRBV29-1 and TRBJ1-2, the CDR3 gives the full variable domain: SAVISQKPSRDICQRGTSLTIQCQVDSQVTMMFWYRQQPGQSLTLIATANQGSEATYESGFVIDKFPISRPNLTFSTLTVSNMSPEDSSIYLCSVEEGPHGYTFGSGTRLTVV.

V and J are TRBV5-1 and TRBJ2-7; D gene unclear. The V gene's germline CDR1 is SGHRS and CDR2 YFSETQ. The CDR3 sequence is 14 residues long. V lost 1 base and J 0 bases, leaving 8 bases between the germline ends. CDR3 loop: CASSLSSSSYEQYF. CDR3 coding DNA: TGCGCCAGCAGCTTGAGCTCGTCCTCCTACGAGCAGTACTTC.

V is TRBV30 and J is TRBJ1-4; D possibly corresponds to TRBD1 (6 bases). Germline CDR1 reads GTSNPN; CDR2 reads SVGIG (reference sequence). The CDR3 has 13 amino acids. V was trimmed by 8 bases and J by 7 bases, leaving 17 bases between them. CDR3 sequence (DNA): TGTGCCGGAGCTCGGGGAGGGGGTGAAAAACTGTTTTTT. Translation gives CAGARGGGEKLFF.

The chain carries TRBV15 and TRBJ2-1; D remains ambiguous. The germline V and J ends were trimmed by 0 bases and 8 bases, with 5 bases remaining between them. Germline V gene lookup returns CDR1 LNHNV and CDR2 YYDKDF (reference sequence). CDR3 size: 12 residues. This chain's CDR3 is CATSRDMYEQFF. CDR3 sequence (DNA): TGTGCCACCAGCAGAGATATGTATGAGCAGTTCTTC.

CDR3 sequence (DNA): TGTGCCAGCTCACCACCAGCGGGTACATCGAAGACCCAGTACTTC. Translating gives CASSPPAGTSKTQYF. The chain recombines TRBV18 with TRBJ2-5; weak D call: TRBD2 (6 bases). Deletions cut 0 bases from V and 6 bases from J, with 14 bases between. This CDR3 is 15 amino acids long. Per germline, CDR1 KGHSH and CDR2 LQKENI.

The V call is TRBV7-2, the J call TRBJ2-5; a weak D match, TRBD1 (6 bases). CDR3 length: 15 amino acids. V lost 1 base and J 4 bases, leaving 13 bases between the germline ends. CDR1 and CDR2 from the germline V gene are SGHTA and FQGNSA. The CDR3 loop reads CASSLVAGVGETQYF. The CDR3 bases are TGTGCCAGCAGCTTAGTGGCAGGGGTCGGAGAGACCCAGTACTTC.

This chain connects TRBV3-1 (or the pseudogene TRBV3-2) to TRBJ2-7; TRBD2 matches at 11 bases. This CDR3 is built from 14 residues. Trimming at V came to 4 bases and at J to 6 bases, leaving 5 bases not matched to a gene. From germline, CDR1 is LGHDT and CDR2 YNNKEL (reference sequence). CDR3 protein: CASSLGTSGGEQYF. In DNA form, the CDR3 reads TGTGCCAGCAGCCTCGGGACTAGCGGTGGCGAGCAGTACTTC.

The chain uses TRBV27 and TRBJ1-1, with no clear D. The germline V and J ends were trimmed by 0 bases and 1 base, with 12 bases remaining between them. The CDR3 spans 16 residues. From germline, CDR1 is MNHEY and CDR2 SMNVEV (reference sequence). CDR3: CASSLSGDYENTEAFF. The CDR3 DNA follows: TGTGCCAGCAGTTTATCAGGAGACTATGAGAACACTGAAGCTTTCTTT.

This sequence joins TRBV5-1 and TRBJ2-7; TRBD2 matches at 10 bases. After removal of 4 bases from V and 4 bases from J, the junction contained 8 bases not matched to a gene. This CDR3 comprises 15 residues. Germline V lookup: CDR1 SGHRS, CDR2 YFSETQ. As DNA, the CDR3 is TGCGCCAGCAGCGCTAGCGGGGGCGCCGGGTACGAGCAGTACTTC. Its protein is CASSASGGAGYEQYF.

The chain employs TRBV30 and TRBJ2-4; 7 nucleotides line up with TRBD1. Trimming cost V 4 bases and J 2 bases; bases outside gene matches: 5. The CDR3 has 14 residues. Per the germline V gene, CDR1 is GTSNPN and CDR2 is SVGIG (reference sequence). The CDR3 loop is CAWNRGLTKNIQYF. The CDR3 coding sequence is TGTGCCTGGAATAGGGGGCTGACCAAAAACATTCAGTACTTC. Using reference TRBV30 and TRBJ2-4 for the parts outside the CDR3, the full variable domain is SQTIHQWPATLVQPVGSPLSLECTVEGTSNPNLYWYRQAAGRGLQLLFYSVGIGQISSEVPQNLSASRPQDRQFILSSKKLLLSDSGFYLCAWNRGLTKNIQYFGAGTRLSVL.

The chain is built from TRBV6-5 and TRBJ2-5; weak D call: TRBD1 (6 bases). Germline loops: CDR1 MNHEY, CDR2 SVGAGI. The CDR3 sequence is 14 residues long. The V end was cut by 6 bases, the J end by 5 bases, with 16 bases between. CDR3 nucleotide sequence: TGTGCCAGCAGGTATAAAGACAGGCGGGAGACCCAGTACTTC. It is translated as CASRYKDRRETQYF.

The rearrangement links TRBV29-1 to TRBJ1-2; the match to TRBD1 covers 10 bases. Germline-derived CDR1 and CDR2 are SQVTM and ANQGSEA. This CDR3 has 13 amino acids. Trimming cost V 7 bases and J 8 bases; bases outside gene matches: 10. The DNA of the CDR3 is TGCAGCGCTGTACCGGGACAGGGGAGGGGCTACACCTTC. This codes for CSAVPGQGRGYTF.

The chain has TRBV3-1 (or the pseudogene TRBV3-2) and TRBJ2-3; TRBD2 is a possible D gene (5 bases). Germline loops: CDR1 LGHDT, CDR2 YNNKEL (reference sequence). CDR3 length: 16 amino acids. The V and J ends lost 5 bases and 2 bases respectively, with 17 bases between them. CDR3 protein: CASSETNGPPTDTQYF. The CDR3 nucleotides are TGTGCCAGCAGCGAGACTAATGGGCCCCCCACAGATACGCAGTATTTT.

The sample holds one count of this clone. Other DNA sequences of this sample code for an identical CDR3. The rearrangement uses TRBV11-2 and TRBJ2-3; 9 nucleotides align to TRBD2. Germline-derived CDR1 and CDR2 are SGHAT and FQNNGV. V lost 5 bases and J lost 4; bases outside the gene matches: 4. CDR3 length equals 14 residues. CDR3 sequence reads: CASSLAGGPDTQYF. In DNA form, the CDR3 reads TGTGCCAGCAGCCTGGCGGGAGGGCCAGATACGCAGTATTTT.

Written as DNA, the CDR3 is TGTGCCAGCTCATACGGACAGGGTAATCAGCCCCAGCATTTT. The encoded protein is CASSYGQGNQPQHF. V usage is TRBV18 and J usage is TRBJ1-5; 8 nucleotides match TRBD1. J was trimmed by 4 bases and V by 5 bases; bases with no gene match: 4. Germline-derived CDR1 and CDR2 are KGHSH and LQKENI. The CDR3 is made up of 14 amino acids.

The rearrangement uses TRBV6-5 and TRBJ2-5, with TRBD2 matching over 7 bases. The germline V gene encodes CDR1 MNHEY and CDR2 SVGAGI. Germline trimming cut 2 bases from V and 4 bases from J; bases unmatched to any gene: 1. CDR3 length: 13 amino acids. The CDR3, as DNA: TGTGCCAGCAGTTACGTAGCGGGAGAGACCCAGTACTTC. Translated: CASSYVAGETQYF.

This clone appeared a single time. The chain combines TRBV19 with TRBJ1-5, with TRBD1 as a possible D gene (6 bases). The CDR3 spans 14 residues. Between the trimmed V and J ends, which lost 7 bases and 3 bases, there was a span of 13 bases. CDR1 is LNHDA and CDR2 is SQIVND in the germline V gene (reference sequence). CDR3 sequence: CASKAWGPNQPQHF. CDR3 nucleotide sequence: TGTGCCAGTAAGGCGTGGGGGCCCAATCAGCCCCAGCATTTT.

This clone was recorded once. The chain is built from TRBV7-2 and TRBJ2-2, with TRBD2 identical over 7 bases. The V and J ends lost 3 bases and 1 base, in that order; junction bases with no gene match: 8. Germline CDR1 is SGHTA and CDR2 is FQGNSA. This CDR3 is 17 amino acids long. CDR3 bases: TGTGCCAGCAGCTTCCTCGGACTAGGCGGGAACACCGGGGAGCTGTTTTTT. It yields the protein CASSFLGLGGNTGELFF.

This clone has just one count. The J gene is TRBJ2-3, the V gene TRBV24-1, with D maybe TRBD2 (7 bases). Germline V lookup: CDR1 KGHDR, CDR2 SFDVKD. V dropped 5 bases and J dropped 1 base, with 12 bases sitting between them. This CDR3 has 15 residues. CDR3 residues: CATSASGGGTDTQYF. The CDR3 region has the DNA TGTGCCACCAGTGCCTCGGGGGGCGGCACAGATACGCAGTATTTT.